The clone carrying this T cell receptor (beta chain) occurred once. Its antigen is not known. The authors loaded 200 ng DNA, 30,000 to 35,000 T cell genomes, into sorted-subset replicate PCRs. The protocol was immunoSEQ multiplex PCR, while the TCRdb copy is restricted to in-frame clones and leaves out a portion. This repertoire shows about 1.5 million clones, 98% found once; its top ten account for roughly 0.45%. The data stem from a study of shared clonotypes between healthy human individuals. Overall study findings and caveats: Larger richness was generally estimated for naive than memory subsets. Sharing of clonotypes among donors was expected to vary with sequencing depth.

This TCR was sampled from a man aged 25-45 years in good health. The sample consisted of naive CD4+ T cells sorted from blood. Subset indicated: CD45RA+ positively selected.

The CDR3 DNA follows: TGTGCCAGCAGGATGGACAGGGGGCCCCAGCATTTT. It yields the protein CASRMDRGPQHF. The rearrangement uses TRBV6-6 and TRBJ1-5; 9 nucleotides line up with TRBD1. CDR3 length equals 12 residues. Looked up from germline, CDR1 is MNHNY and CDR2 is SVGAGI (reference sequence). V was clipped by 6 bases and J by 9 bases; unmatched bases: 3.